This is a list of T cell receptor beta chains from one sample in a study of beta chain features in type 1 diabetes. Data came from immunoSEQ multiplex PCR; TCRdb stores just in-frame clones and leaves some out. The sample lists 350,000 to 400,000 clones, around 13% occurring once. The sequencing input was naive CD4+ T cells from blood. These receptors came from a young woman with type 1 diabetes. Each CDR3 is given with its conserved first and last residue. A D gene is named only where the DNA matches it firmly. The size entry is marked missing in some rows and otherwise reads once, few, many or a size class.

cdr3_aa cdr3_nt j_call v_call d_call clone_size
CAWDTGATYSNQPQHF TGTGCCTGGGATACAGGGGCAACCTATAGCAATCAGCCCCAGCATTTT TRBJ1-5 TRBV30 TRBD1 few
CASSLAPSSYNEQFF TGTGCCAGCAGCTTGGCGCCGAGCTCCTACAATGAGCAGTTCTTC TRBJ2-1 TRBV5-6 - -
CASSVSGSSYNEQFF TGTGCCAGCAGCGTAAGCGGGAGCTCCTACAATGAGCAGTTCTTC TRBJ2-1 TRBV9 TRBD2 few
CASSPPLGGQETQYF TGCGCCAGCAGCCCGCCACTCGGGGGCCAAGAGACCCAGTACTTC TRBJ2-5 TRBV5-1 - few
CASSQRLRLAGGPGDTQYF TGCGCCAGCAGCCAGAGACTCCGACTAGCGGGGGGGCCCGGGGATACGCAGTATTTT TRBJ2-3 TRBV4-3 TRBD2 few
CASSGSGRAPWQYF TGTGCCAGCAGTGGCAGCGGGAGGGCGCCGTGGCAGTACTTC TRBJ2-7 TRBV25-1 TRBD2 few
CASSLGGQGLAKNIQYF TGCGCCAGCAGCTTGGGGGGACAGGGATTAGCCAAAAACATTCAGTACTTC TRBJ2-4 TRBV5-1 TRBD1 few
CARAGTGGGRALLF TGTGCCAGGGCCGGGACAGGGGGTGGGCGCGCGTTGCTCTTC TRBJ2-1 TRBV19 TRBD1 -
CASSPGQGRRPQHF TGCGCCAGCAGCCCAGGGCAGGGGAGACGGCCCCAGCATTTT TRBJ1-5 TRBV5-1 - few
CASSPGQASFSGYTF TGTGCCAGCAGCCCCGGACAGGCAAGTTTTTCTGGCTACACCTTC TRBJ1-2 TRBV9 TRBD1 -
CASSPDDRGDIYEQYF TGTGCCAGCTCACCAGACGACAGGGGGGACATCTACGAGCAGTACTTC TRBJ2-7 TRBV18 TRBD1 -
CAWSVGGEVLFF TGTGCCTGGAGTGTAGGCGGGGAGGTACTGTTTTTT TRBJ1-4 TRBV30 - -
CASSLRGTETQYF TGTGCCAGCAGCTTGCGCGGGACAGAGACCCAGTACTTC TRBJ2-5 TRBV5-4 - -
CASSPRDRGWEQYF TGTGCCAGCAGTCCCCGGGACAGGGGATGGGAGCAGTACTTC TRBJ2-7 TRBV27 TRBD1 -
CASSQRDSSYEQYF TGTGCCAGTAGTCAAAGGGACAGCTCCTACGAGCAGTACTTC TRBJ2-7 TRBV19 TRBD1 few
CASSPTSGRNYEQYF TGTGCCAGCAGTCCCACTAGCGGGAGAAACTACGAGCAGTACTTC TRBJ2-7 TRBV5-4 TRBD2 once
CASSMGTAWPDTIYF TGTGCCAGTAGTATGGGGACAGCTTGGCCGGACACCATATATTTT TRBJ1-3 TRBV19 TRBD1 few
CASSSRTGGTDTQYF TGTGCCAGCAGCTCCCGGACAGGCGGCACAGATACGCAGTATTTT TRBJ2-3 TRBV11-3 TRBD1 -
CAIRGGGREQYF TGTGCCATACGAGGTGGCGGTCGAGAGCAGTACTTC TRBJ2-7 TRBV10-3 - -
CASSYSGALGSEAFF TGTGCCAGCAGTTACTCGGGGGCTCTGGGGTCTGAAGCTTTCTTT TRBJ1-1 TRBV6-5 - -
CAISGTGDTYEQYF TGTGCCATCAGCGGGACAGGGGACACCTACGAGCAGTACTTC TRBJ2-7 TRBV10-3 TRBD1 few
CASSVVAGETYEQYF TGTGCCAGCAGTGTGGTGGCAGGCGAGACCTACGAGCAGTACTTC TRBJ2-7 TRBV2 - few
CASSSLGGQALGAKNIQYF TGCGCCAGCAGCTCTTTAGGGGGACAGGCGCTTGGAGCCAAAAACATTCAGTACTTC TRBJ2-4 TRBV5-1 TRBD1 few
CSVAIQANTEAFF TGCAGCGTTGCGATACAGGCGAACACTGAAGCTTTCTTT TRBJ1-1 TRBV29-1 - few
CASSPRQRWRNGYTF TGTGCCAGCAGCCCCCGACAAAGGTGGAGGAATGGCTACACCTTC TRBJ1-2 TRBV7-2 - -
CASSAGLATETQYF TGTGCCAGCAGCGCGGGACTAGCGACGGAGACCCAGTACTTC TRBJ2-5 TRBV9 TRBD2 few
CASSFDRVGVTDTQYF TGCGCCAGCAGCTTCGACAGGGTTGGGGTCACAGATACGCAGTATTTT TRBJ2-3 TRBV5-1 TRBD1 few
CASALTRWNTEAFF TGCGCCAGCGCATTGACCAGGTGGAACACTGAAGCTTTCTTT TRBJ1-1 TRBV5-1 - few
CASSYLFSGSSYEQYF TGTGCCAGCAGCTACCTCTTTAGCGGCTCCTCCTACGAGCAGTACTTC TRBJ2-7 TRBV7-2 - once
CSVVVNRGANEKLFF TGCAGCGTTGTAGTTAACAGGGGTGCTAATGAAAAACTGTTTTTT TRBJ1-4 TRBV29-1 TRBD1 few
CASSRRVPNTEAFF TGTGCCAGTAGCCGCAGGGTCCCGAACACTGAAGCTTTCTTT TRBJ1-1 TRBV19 - once
CASSLRPNYLNPGQQNQPQHF TGTGCCAGCAGTTTGCGACCAAACTACTTAAACCCGGGACAGCAAAATCAGCCCCAGCATTTT TRBJ1-5 TRBV28 TRBD1 -
CASSFPTTYEQYF TGTGCCAGCAGTTTTCCTACGACCTACGAGCAGTACTTC TRBJ2-7 TRBV28 - -
CASSSEDRPAGETQYF TGTGCCAGTAGTAGTGAAGACAGACCGGCTGGAGAGACCCAGTACTTC TRBJ2-5 TRBV19 - few
CASSVRGAKTDTQYF TGTGCCAGCAGTGTTCGGGGGGCCAAGACAGATACGCAGTATTTT TRBJ2-3 TRBV11-2 - -
CASSVETGRTDTQYF TGTGCCAGCAGCGTTGAGACAGGGCGCACAGATACGCAGTATTTT TRBJ2-3 TRBV9 TRBD1 -
CASSLSNTQYF TGTGCCAGCTCCCTATCGAATACGCAGTATTTT TRBJ2-3 TRBV7-2 - few
CASSVGGQGYTF TGTGCCAGCAGTGTCGGGGGGCAGGGCTACACCTTC TRBJ1-2 TRBV6-6 - -
CASSQGPRDTQYF TGCGCCAGCAGCCAAGGACCGAGGGATACGCAGTATTTT TRBJ2-3 TRBV4-3 - few
CASSRVTGTGANVLTF TGTGCCAGCAGTCGGGTGACAGGGACCGGGGCCAACGTCCTGACTTTC TRBJ2-6 TRBV27 TRBD1 few
CASSRGVTGRYSNQPQHF TGTGCCAGCAGCAGGGGGGTGACAGGGAGATATAGCAATCAGCCCCAGCATTTT TRBJ1-5 TRBV7-9 TRBD1 -
CASGTSGSLHTQYF TGTGCCAGCGGGACTAGCGGGAGTTTACATACGCAGTATTTT TRBJ2-3 TRBV25-1 TRBD2 few
CASSEGALNYGYTF TGTGCCAGCAGTGAAGGAGCTCTAAACTATGGCTACACCTTC TRBJ1-2 TRBV2 - few
CASSQAGSLQETQYF TGCGCCAGCAGCCAAGCCGGGTCCCTCCAAGAGACCCAGTACTTC TRBJ2-5 TRBV4-3 - -
CAWSVGGLGYEQYF TGTGCCTGGAGTGTAGGGGGCCTGGGGTACGAGCAGTACTTC TRBJ2-7 TRBV30 TRBD1 -
CASSYYYEQYF TGTGCCAGCAGTTATTACTACGAGCAGTACTTC TRBJ2-7 TRBV28 - -
CATSRASRREGGGYTF TGTGCCACCAGCAGAGCCTCACGGAGAGAAGGTGGTGGCTACACCTTC TRBJ1-2 TRBV15 - few
CARSVPTGYHGYTF TGTGCCCGGAGTGTACCGACAGGGTACCATGGCTACACCTTC TRBJ1-2 TRBV30 TRBD1 -
CASQDTEAFF TGTGCCAGCCAGGACACTGAAGCTTTCTTT TRBJ1-1 TRBV6-5 - -
CASSFLAGGQQKEQYF TGTGCCAGCAGCTTTCTAGCGGGAGGCCAACAGAAGGAGCAGTACTTC TRBJ2-7 TRBV11-2 TRBD2 -
CAIREPSWARGTEAFF TGTGCCATCAGAGAACCCAGTTGGGCCCGGGGCACTGAAGCTTTCTTT TRBJ1-1 TRBV10-3 - few
CASSTDTPSYNEQFF TGCGCCAGCAGCACCGACACACCCTCCTACAATGAGCAGTTCTTC TRBJ2-1 TRBV5-1 - few
CARGTGGAYGYTF TGTGCCAGGGGGACAGGGGGTGCCTATGGCTACACCTTC TRBJ1-2 TRBV2 TRBD1 -
CASSIGDSGHQPQHF TGTGCCAGCAGCATTGGGGACAGTGGTCATCAGCCCCAGCATTTT TRBJ1-5 TRBV4-2 TRBD1 -